This TCR beta chain was profiled in a study of CD8 T cells in Susac syndrome. The CDR3 runs to 16 residues. Germline CDR1 and CDR2: KGHSH and LQKENI. With V trimmed by 0 bases and J by 4 bases, 5 bases remained unmatched. RNA, at about 0.5 to 1 ug, was reverse transcribed with random hexamers. One entry per CDR3 protein results from TCRdb running MiXCR on the immunoSEQ multiplex PCR reads. The sample records 100,000 to 150,000 distinct CDR3 sequences, around 86% being singletons. The chain couples TRBV18 to TRBJ2-2; 7 bases agree with TRBD1. The clonotype comes from a human donor with multiple sclerosis. Sequencing was carried out using CD8+ T cells from PBMCs. CDR3 DNA: TGTGCCAGCTCACCACCTTGGGACAGCCCCACCGGGGAGCTGTTTTTT. It yields the protein CASSPPWDSPTGELFF.